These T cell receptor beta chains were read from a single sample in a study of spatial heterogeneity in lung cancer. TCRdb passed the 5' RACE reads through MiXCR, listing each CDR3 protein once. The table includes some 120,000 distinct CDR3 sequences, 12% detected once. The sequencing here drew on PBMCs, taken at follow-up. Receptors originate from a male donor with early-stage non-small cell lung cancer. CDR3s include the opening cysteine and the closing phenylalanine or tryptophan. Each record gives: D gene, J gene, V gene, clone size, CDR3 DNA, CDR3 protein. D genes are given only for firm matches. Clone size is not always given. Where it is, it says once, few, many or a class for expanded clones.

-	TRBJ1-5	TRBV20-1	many	TGCAGTGCTAGAGATGTTACGAGGGACCAGCCCCAGCATTTT	CSARDVTRDQPQHF
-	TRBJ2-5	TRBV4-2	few	TGTGCCAGCAGCCAAGTGGGGACTGAAGAGACCCAGTACTTC	CASSQVGTEETQYF
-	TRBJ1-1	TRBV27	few	TGTGCCAGCAGTTACAGCCTGAACACTGAAGCTTTCTTT	CASSYSLNTEAFF
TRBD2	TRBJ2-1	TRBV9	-	TGTGCCAGCAGCTATAGCGGGAGCTCCTACAATGAGCAGTTCTTC	CASSYSGSSYNEQFF
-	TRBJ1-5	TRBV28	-	TGTGCCAGCAGTTTGACAGTGGGGAATCAGCCCCAGCATTTT	CASSLTVGNQPQHF
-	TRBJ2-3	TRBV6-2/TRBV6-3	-	TGTGCCAGCAGTCAACAGACCGGAGATACGCAGTATTTT	CASSQQTGDTQYF
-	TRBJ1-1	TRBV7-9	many	TGTGCCAGCAGCTTTTACCGTACTGAAGCTTTCTTT	CASSFYRTEAFF
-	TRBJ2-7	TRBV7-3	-	TGTGCCAGCAGCTTAAGTCCGGACGCTAGCTACGAGCAGTACTTC	CASSLSPDASYEQYF
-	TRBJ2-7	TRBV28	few	TGTGCCAGCAGGAGTCCGGGATCCGACGAGCAGTACTTC	CASRSPGSDEQYF
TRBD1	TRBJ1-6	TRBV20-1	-	TGCAGTGCTAGGGGGGACAGCTCCCTGGCACCCCTCCACTTT	CSARGDSSLAPLHF
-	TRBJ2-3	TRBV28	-	TGTGCCAGCACCGATTCCCTCCTCGCGGGGAAGTCAGATACGCAGTATTTT	CASTDSLLAGKSDTQYF
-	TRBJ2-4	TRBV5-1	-	TGCGCCAGCAGCTTGGATAGGGTTGACATTCAGTACTTC	CASSLDRVDIQYF
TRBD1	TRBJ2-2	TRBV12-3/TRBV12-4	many	TGTGCCAGCAGATCCGGGACAGGGGTTGGCGGGGAGCTGTTTTTT	CASRSGTGVGGELFF
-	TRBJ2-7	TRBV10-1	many	TGCGCCAGCAGTGAGTCAAACAGACGGTACGAGCAGTACTTC	CASSESNRRYEQYF
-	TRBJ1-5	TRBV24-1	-	TGTGCCACCAGTGCATCCAGTGGCAATCAGCCCCAGCATTTT	CATSASSGNQPQHF
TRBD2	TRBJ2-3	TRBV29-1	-	TGCAGCGTCGTGTTAGCGGGGGGTAGCACAGATACGCAGTATTTT	CSVVLAGGSTDTQYF
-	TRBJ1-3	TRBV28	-	TGTGCCAGCAGCTCTCAAGACATCTCTGGAAACACCATATATTTT	CASSSQDISGNTIYF
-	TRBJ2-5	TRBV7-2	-	TGTGCCAGCAGCTCATCTATAAGGGGCGGGCAGACCCAGTACTTC	CASSSSIRGGQTQYF
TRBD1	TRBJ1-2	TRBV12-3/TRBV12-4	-	TGTGCCAGCCTATCGACAGGGAACTATGGCTACACCTTC	CASLSTGNYGYTF
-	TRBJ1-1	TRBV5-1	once	TGCGCCAGCAGCTTGGCTGTCGAAGCTTTCTTT	CASSLAVEAFF
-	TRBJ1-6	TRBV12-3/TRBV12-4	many	TGTGCCAGCAGTGGGGTTAATTCACCCCTCCACTTT	CASSGVNSPLHF
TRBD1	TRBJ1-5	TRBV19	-	TGTGCCAGTAGTAGGGGACAGGGTGTTTCTGGCAATCAGCCCCAGCATTTT	CASSRGQGVSGNQPQHF
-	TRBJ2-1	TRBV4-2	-	TGTGCCAGCAGCCCCAGGGACTCCTACAATGAGCAGTTCTTC	CASSPRDSYNEQFF
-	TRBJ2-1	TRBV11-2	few	TGTGCCACTGGGCGGGGCCGGACCAATGAGCAGTTCTTC	CATGRGRTNEQFF
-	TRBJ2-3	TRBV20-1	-	TGCAGCCCTCAAGGACACGGCACAGATACGCAGTATTTT	CSPQGHGTDTQYF
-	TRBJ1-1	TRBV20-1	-	TGCAGTGCTAGAGATTTCGGCAGCCTGAACACTGAAGCTTTCTTT	CSARDFGSLNTEAFF
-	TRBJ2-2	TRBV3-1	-	TGTGCCAGCAGCCAAGGGGCAGTAAATACCGGGGAGCTGTTTTTT	CASSQGAVNTGELFF
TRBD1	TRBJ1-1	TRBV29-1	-	TGCAGCGTTGCCGACGTGAGGGGGCTTTCAAACACTGTAGCTTTCTTT	CSVADVRGLSNTVAFF
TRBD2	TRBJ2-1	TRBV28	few	TGTGCCAGCAGTGTCTCCGGGACTAACTACAATGAGCAGTTCTTC	CASSVSGTNYNEQFF
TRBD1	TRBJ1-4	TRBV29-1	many	TGCAGCGTTGAAGATCTAACGGACAGGGGAGATGAAAAACTGTTTTTT	CSVEDLTDRGDEKLFF
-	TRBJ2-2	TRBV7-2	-	TGTGCCAGCAGCTCCCAGAGCGGCAAAGCCGGGGAGCTGTTTTTT	CASSSQSGKAGELFF
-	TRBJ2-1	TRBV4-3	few	TGCGCCAGCAGCCAAGATAAGGATGGTGAGCAGTTCTTC	CASSQDKDGEQFF